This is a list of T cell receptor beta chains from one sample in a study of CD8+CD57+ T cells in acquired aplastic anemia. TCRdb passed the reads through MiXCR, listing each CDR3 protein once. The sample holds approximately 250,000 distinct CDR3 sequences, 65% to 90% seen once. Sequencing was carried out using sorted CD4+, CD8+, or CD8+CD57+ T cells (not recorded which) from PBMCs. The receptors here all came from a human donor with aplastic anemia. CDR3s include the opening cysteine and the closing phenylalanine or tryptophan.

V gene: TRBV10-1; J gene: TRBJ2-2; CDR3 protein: CAIVYGGDSVGELFF
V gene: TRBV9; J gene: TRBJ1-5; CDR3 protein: CASSLKRNNQPQHF
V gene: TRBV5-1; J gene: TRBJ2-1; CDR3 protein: CASSFVSYNEQFF
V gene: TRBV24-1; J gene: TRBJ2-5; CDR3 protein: CATGTGGVETQYF
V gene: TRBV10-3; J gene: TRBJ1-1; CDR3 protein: CAISSPPGTPRPEAFF
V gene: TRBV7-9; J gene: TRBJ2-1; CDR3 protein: CASSLERGRGTQYQFF
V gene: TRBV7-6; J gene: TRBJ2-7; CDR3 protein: CASSSDRAHSPQHF
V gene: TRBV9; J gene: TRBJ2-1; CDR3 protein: CASSLAGSYGANEFF
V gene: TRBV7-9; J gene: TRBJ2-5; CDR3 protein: CAYGVAAYRETLYF
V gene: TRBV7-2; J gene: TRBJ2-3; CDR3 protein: CASSLGTGDHTDSQYF
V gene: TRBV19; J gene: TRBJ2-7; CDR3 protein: CASSTLRGPTTYEQYF
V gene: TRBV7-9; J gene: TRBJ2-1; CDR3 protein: CASSFPGSYGANDQFF
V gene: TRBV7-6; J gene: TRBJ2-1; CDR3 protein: CASTLGRVSTGANF
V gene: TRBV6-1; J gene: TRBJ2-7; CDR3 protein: CASRSGGSYEQYF
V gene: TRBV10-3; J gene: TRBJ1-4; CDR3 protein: CAISEDDRFPFF
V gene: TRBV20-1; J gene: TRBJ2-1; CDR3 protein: CSASPLAGDHNEQFF
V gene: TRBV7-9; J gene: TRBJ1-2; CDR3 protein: CASSPGQDQNFGPTF
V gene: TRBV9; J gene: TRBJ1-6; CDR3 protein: CASSLGTGSSPLHF
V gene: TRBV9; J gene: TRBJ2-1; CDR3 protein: CASRDGGNNEQFF
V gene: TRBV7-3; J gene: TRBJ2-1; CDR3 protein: CASSYAGAYNEQSF
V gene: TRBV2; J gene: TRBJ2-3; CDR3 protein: CASRDYTPDTQYF
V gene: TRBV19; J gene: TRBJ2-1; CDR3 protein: CASSITSGDYEQFF
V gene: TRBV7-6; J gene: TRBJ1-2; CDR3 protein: CASSLVQGAGYTF
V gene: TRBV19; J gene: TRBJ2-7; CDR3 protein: CASSSRDSVLEQYF
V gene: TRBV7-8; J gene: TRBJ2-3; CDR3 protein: CASSLGGADDTYF
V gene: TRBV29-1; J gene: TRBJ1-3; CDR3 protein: CSVGAGNTIYF
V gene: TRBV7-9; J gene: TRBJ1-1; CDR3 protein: CASSLETGGHTEAFF
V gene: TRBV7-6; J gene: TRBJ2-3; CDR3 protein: CASSSTTGHEAFFF
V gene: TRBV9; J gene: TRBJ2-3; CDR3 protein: CASGGAGHIPYFEYF
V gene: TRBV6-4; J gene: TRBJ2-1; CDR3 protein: CASSDPDNEQFF
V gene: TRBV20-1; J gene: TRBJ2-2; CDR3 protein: CSARDFSGGELFF
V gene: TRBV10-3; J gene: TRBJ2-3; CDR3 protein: CAINSAGGSDTQYF
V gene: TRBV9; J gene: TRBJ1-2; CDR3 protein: CAAHSGETQYFGHTF
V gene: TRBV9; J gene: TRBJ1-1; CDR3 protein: CATSPRLAGEVGAFF
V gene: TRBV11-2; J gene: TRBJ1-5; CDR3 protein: CASSLRQGSNQPQHF
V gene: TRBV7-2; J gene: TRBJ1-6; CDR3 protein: CASSSDRLLSHLHF
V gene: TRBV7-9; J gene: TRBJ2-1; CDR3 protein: CARSVSPKNEQFF
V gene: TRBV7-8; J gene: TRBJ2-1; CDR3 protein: CASSQAGGTGPHEQFF
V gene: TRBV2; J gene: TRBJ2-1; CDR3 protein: CASGDGGTNTQDFQFF
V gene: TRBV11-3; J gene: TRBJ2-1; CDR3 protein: CASSFDLIDEQFF
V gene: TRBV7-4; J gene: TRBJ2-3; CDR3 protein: CASSVLGGLAQAYF
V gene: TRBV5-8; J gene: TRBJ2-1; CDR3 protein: CASSLRSAYNEQFF
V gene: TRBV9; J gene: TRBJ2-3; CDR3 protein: CASSDGGTDTEYF
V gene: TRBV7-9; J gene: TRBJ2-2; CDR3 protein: CASSQVPGGPNTGELFF
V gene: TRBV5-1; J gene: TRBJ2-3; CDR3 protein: CASGDCSTDTQYF
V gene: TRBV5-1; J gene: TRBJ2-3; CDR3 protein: CASSLVRGHCTQYF
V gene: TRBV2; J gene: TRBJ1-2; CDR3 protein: CASSDRGRDLEYGYTF
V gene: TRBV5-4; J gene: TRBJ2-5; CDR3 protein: CATSGGGEQETQYF
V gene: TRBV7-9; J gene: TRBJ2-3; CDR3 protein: CASSDGGRPEQYF
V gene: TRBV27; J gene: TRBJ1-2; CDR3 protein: CASRTSRGTSAYYGYTF
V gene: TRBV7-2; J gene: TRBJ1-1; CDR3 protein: CASGVTPVAVYADAFF
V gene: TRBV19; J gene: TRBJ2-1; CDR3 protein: CASSIDRSADSEQHFF